Shown below are 31 T cell receptor beta chains from a single sample sequenced in a study of blood T cell repertoires in COVID-19 (dated by TCRdb to 2019 to 2021). Library construction relied on the immunoSEQ multiplex PCR assay. TCRdb obtained this table from immuneACCESS and retained in-frame rearrangements with V and J assigned. These tables miss some clones; where compared with another copy, unresolved V genes account for less than half of the shortfall, and the remainder is unexplained. Across this sample there are approximately 200,000 clones, with around 88% seen only once. The top ten constitute under 4.5% of the sample. Input material: peripheral blood. The receptors originated from a woman in her twenties or thirties with acute or convalescent COVID-19.

The chain joins TRBV14 to TRBJ1-6; no firm D call. This CDR3 region has 13 residues. V lost 0 bases, J lost 9 bases, and 6 bases lay in between. CDR1 is SGHDN and CDR2 is FVKESK in the germline V gene. CDR3 DNA sequence: TGTGCCAGCAGCCAAGATATCAGTTCACCCCTCCACTTT. Translated, it gives CASSQDISSPLHF.

This chain connects TRBV19 to TRBJ2-3, with D maybe TRBD2 (6 bases). Germline CDR1 and CDR2: LNHDA and SQIVND (reference sequence). This CDR3 region has 17 residues. The germline V and J ends were trimmed by 4 bases and 3 bases, with 20 bases remaining between them. The chain's CDR3 is CASSRRLVTFVTDTQYF. CDR3 bases: TGTGCCAGTAGTAGACGACTAGTAACTTTCGTGACAGATACGCAGTATTTT.

This chain connects TRBV7-2 to TRBJ2-7; D ambiguous. The CDR3 totals 14 residues. The V end was cut by 0 bases, the J end by 7 bases, with 13 bases between. The germline V gene has CDR1 SGHTA and CDR2 FQGNSA. CDR3 nucleotide sequence: TGTGCCAGCAGCTTAGCGGGTCCTAGTAGTGAGCAGTACTTC. Its translation is CASSLAGPSSEQYF.

J is TRBJ2-5 and V is TRBV18, with TRBD1 as a possible D gene (6 bases). In germline, CDR1 is KGHSH, CDR2 LQKENI. V was shortened by 2 bases and J by 1 base, with 17 bases between the two germline ends. CDR3 size: 17 residues. Written as DNA, the CDR3 is TGTGCCAGCTCACCAGCGAACCGGGACATTGCCCAAGAGACCCAGTACTTC. The encoded protein is CASSPANRDIAQETQYF.

CDR3 nucleotides: TGTGCCAGCAGCCCGGGACAGGGGGTAGGAGGCTACACCTTC. Translating gives CASSPGQGVGGYTF. The chain carries TRBV14 and TRBJ1-2; 11 positions agree with TRBD1. Trimming took 4 bases from V and 8 from J; bases not matched to a gene: 6. The CDR3 contains 14 residues. Germline V gene sequence: CDR1 SGHDN, CDR2 FVKESK.

The table lists this clone with a count of one. The sample holds other DNA sequences that translate to the same CDR3. This chain connects TRBV19 to TRBJ2-3; the match to TRBD2 covers 7 bases. The CDR3 is made up of 14 amino acids. Germline-derived CDR1 and CDR2 are LNHDA and SQIVND (reference sequence). The V gene end was trimmed by 1 base and the J gene end by 3 bases; junction bases not matched to a gene: 1. The CDR3 sequence is CASSIAGGTDTQYF. In nucleotides, the CDR3 is TGTGCCAGTAGTATAGCGGGGGGAACAGATACGCAGTATTTT.

This rearrangement joins TRBV3-1 (or the pseudogene TRBV3-2) to TRBJ1-6; 8 nucleotides align to TRBD1. The V segment lost 2 bases and the J segment 7 bases; nucleotides outside the gene matches: 7. The CDR3 is made up of 16 amino acids. Germline V lookup: CDR1 LGHDT, CDR2 YNNKEL (reference sequence). The CDR3 sequence is CASSQRAGGTNSPLHF. CDR3 in DNA: TGTGCCAGCAGCCAAAGGGCAGGGGGCACGAATTCACCCCTCCACTTT.

A single count supports this clone. The CDR3 DNA reads TGTGCCAGCAGCCATCCGGGACAGATCTACACTGAAGCTTTCTTT. Amino acid sequence: CASSHPGQIYTEAFF. The chain joins TRBV4-2 to TRBJ1-1; 7 nucleotides line up with TRBD1. The CDR3 length is 15 residues. With 3 bases clipped from V and 3 bases from J, the junction kept 7 bases outside the gene matches. In germline, CDR1 is LGHNA, CDR2 YNFKEQ.

As DNA, the CDR3 is TGTGCCAGCAGCCTCTCTGGGGCCAACGTCCTGACTTTC. Amino acids: CASSLSGANVLTF. The rearrangement links TRBV6-5 to TRBJ2-6; D unclear. Between the trimmed V and J ends, which lost 6 bases and 0 bases, there was a span of 3 bases. Germline V gene sequence: CDR1 MNHEY, CDR2 SVGAGI. The CDR3 consists of 13 residues.

The chain links TRBV2 to TRBJ2-1; D ambiguous. V was trimmed by 8 bases and J by 7 bases, leaving 15 bases between them. CDR1 is SNHLY and CDR2 is FYNNEI in the germline V gene. The CDR3 spans 13 residues. The CDR3 nucleotides read TGTGCCAGCGTCACCGGTGTTTCGAATGAGCAGTTCTTC. Translation gives CASVTGVSNEQFF.

The CDR3 bases are TGTGCCAGCATAGAGGGTTGGGGCTACACCTTC. It encodes CASIEGWGYTF. The V and J genes are TRBV2 and TRBJ1-2; D not resolved. The germline gives CDR1 SNHLY, CDR2 FYNNEI. The CDR3 is 11 amino acids. The ends were cut back, 7 bases at V and 8 bases at J, with 11 bases in the middle.

The V call is TRBV28, the J call TRBJ1-4; the D is unclear. Trimming removed 2 bases at V and 0 bases at J, with 10 bases between. The CDR3 is 16 amino acids. Germline CDR1 MDHEN, CDR2 SYDVKM. CDR3 DNA: TGTGCCAGCAGTTTACCGAGGGATGCAACTAATGAAAAACTGTTTTTT. Amino acid sequence: CASSLPRDATNEKLFF.

V usage is TRBV6-1 and J usage is TRBJ2-1; D is perhaps TRBD2 (7 bases). The germline V gene has CDR1 MNHNS and CDR2 SASEGT. Trimming cost V 2 bases and J 4 bases, with 15 bases left between them. The CDR3 has 16 amino acids. CDR3 loop: CASSELGRGGYNEQFF. The CDR3 nucleotides read TGTGCCAGCAGTGAATTGGGCAGGGGAGGGTACAATGAGCAGTTCTTC.

This chain links TRBV29-1 with TRBJ2-6; maybe TRBD2 (5 bases). Germline V gives CDR1 SQVTM, CDR2 ANQGSEA. The CDR3 is made up of 16 amino acids. Deletions cut 5 bases from V and 0 bases from J, with 14 bases between. The CDR3 coding sequence is TGCAGCGTTCTCGGACTCCCAACCTCTGGGGCCAACGTCCTGACTTTC. Translation gives CSVLGLPTSGANVLTF.

The chain couples TRBV5-1 to TRBJ2-2; possibly TRBD1 for D (6 bases). V lost 2 bases to trimming and J lost 6 bases, with 14 bases between them. Germline V CDR1 and CDR2: SGHRS, YFSETQ. The CDR3 covers 15 residues. CDR3 amino acids: CASSFGTIHPGELFF. As DNA, the CDR3 is TGCGCCAGCAGCTTTGGGACAATTCATCCCGGGGAGCTGTTTTTT.

This chain uses TRBV9 with TRBJ2-2; the match to TRBD2 covers 12 bases. CDR1 is SGDLS, CDR2 YYNGEE, per germline. The CDR3 contains 19 residues. J lost 1 base, V lost 0 bases, and 7 bases had no gene match. CDR3 sequence (DNA): TGTGCCAGCAGCGTAGAATCTAGCGGGAGGGCCGGGAACACCGGGGAGCTGTTTTTT. It specifies CASSVESSGRAGNTGELFF.

The rearrangement links TRBV6-2 or TRBV6-3 to TRBJ2-7, with 11 positions matching TRBD2. Germline-derived CDR1 and CDR2 are MNHEY and SVGEGT. This CDR3 has 15 amino acids. Trimming at V came to 2 bases and at J to 4 bases, leaving 4 bases not matched to a gene. The CDR3 sequence: CASSYALAGGYEQYF. CDR3 nucleotide sequence: TGTGCCAGCAGTTACGCCCTAGCGGGGGGTTACGAGCAGTACTTC.

V gene TRBV30 combines with J gene TRBJ2-1, with 13 nucleotides matching TRBD2. The CDR3 is made up of 14 amino acids. The germline gives CDR1 GTSNPN, CDR2 SVGIG (reference sequence). The trim removed 1 base at V and 12 bases at J, leaving 6 bases unmatched. Here the CDR3 reads CAWSETSGRIVQFF. The CDR3 nucleotides are TGTGCCTGGAGTGAGACTAGCGGGAGGATTGTGCAGTTCTTC.

The rearrangement joins TRBV11-2 to TRBJ2-3, with TRBD2 matching 14 bases. The length of the CDR3 is 16 residues. Unmatched junction bases numbered 7, after V lost 5 bases and J lost 6 bases. CDR1 is SGHAT, CDR2 FQNNGV, per germline. Here the CDR3 DNA reads TGTGCCAGCAGCCCCGGACTAGCGGGAGGATCTGATACGCAGTATTTT. This gives the protein CASSPGLAGGSDTQYF.

The chain combines TRBV2 with TRBJ2-1; possibly TRBD2 for D (6 bases). The CDR3 consists of 14 residues. Germline V gene lookup returns CDR1 SNHLY and CDR2 FYNNEI. V was pared by 9 bases and J by 3 bases, with 15 bases between. The CDR3 protein is CASLPGLNYNEQFF. Written as DNA, the CDR3 is TGTGCCAGTTTACCGGGACTCAACTACAATGAGCAGTTCTTC. Together with reference TRBV2 and TRBJ2-1, the CDR3 gives the full variable domain: EPEVTQTPSHQVTQMGQEVILRCVPISNHLYFYWYRQILGQKVEFLVSFYNNEISEKSEIFDDQFSVERPDGSNFTLKIRSTKLEDSAMYFCASLPGLNYNEQFFGPGTRLTVL.

The J gene is TRBJ1-4, the V gene TRBV7-9; the match to TRBD1 covers 8 bases. The CDR3 extends over 16 amino acids. Germline CDR1 is SEHNR and CDR2 is FQNEAQ (reference sequence). The junction had 8 bases not matched to a gene; V was cut back by 3 bases and J by 5 bases. In nucleotides, the CDR3 is TGTGCCAGCAGCTTTGTTTTTGGGACAGGAAATGAAAAACTGTTTTTT. It translates to CASSFVFGTGNEKLFF.

The chain uses TRBV19 and TRBJ2-7, with D possibly TRBD2 on 5 matching bases. The CDR3 runs 17 residues. Germline loops: CDR1 LNHDA, CDR2 SQIVND (reference sequence). Trimming cost V 3 bases and J 8 bases, with 26 bases left between them. The CDR3 DNA is TGTGCCAGTAGTATTGTGCCGTCGGCGGGTTTGTCTAAAAAGCAGTACTTC. Its translation: CASSIVPSAGLSKKQYF. Looking up the rest from reference TRBV19 and TRBJ2-7 gives the full variable domain: DGGITQSPKYLFRKEGQNVTLSCEQNLNHDAMYWYRQDPGQGLRLIYYSQIVNDFQKGDIAEGYSVSREKKESFPLTVTSAQKNPTAFYLCASSIVPSAGLSKKQYFGPGTRLTVT.

This sequence joins TRBV5-5 and TRBJ2-7; weak D call: TRBD2 (7 bases). Germline V gene sequence: CDR1 SGHKS, CDR2 YYEKEE (reference sequence). CDR3 length: 17 amino acids. With 1 base removed from V and 4 bases from J, the gap between germline ends came to 21 bases. DNA for the CDR3: TGTGCCAGCAGCTTGAAAATCGTGGCGGGGGCGAGGTACGAGCAGTACTTC. This encodes CASSLKIVAGARYEQYF.

This clone showed up just once. Within the sample, other DNA sequences also encode this same CDR3. The V gene is TRBV12-3 or TRBV12-4, the J gene TRBJ1-5; TRBD1 is a possible D gene (5 bases). The V end was cut by 6 bases, the J end by 7 bases, with 13 bases between. The CDR3 consists of 13 residues. CDR3 residues: CASSPGGRQPQHF. The CDR3 region has the DNA TGTGCCAGCAGCCCGGGGGGGAGGCAGCCCCAGCATTTT.

This rearrangement joins TRBV19 to TRBJ2-3; 7 bases align to TRBD1. Germline V gene data show CDR1 as LNHDA and CDR2 as SQIVND (reference sequence). Unmatched junction bases numbered 5, after V lost 5 bases and J lost 6 bases. The CDR3 is 13 residues long. This CDR3 reads CASSVQGRDTQYF. In nucleotides, the CDR3 is TGTGCCAGTAGTGTACAGGGGCGGGATACGCAGTATTTT.

V gene TRBV11-2 combines with J gene TRBJ2-2, with 14 bases fitting TRBD2. This CDR3 has 16 amino acids. Germline CDR1 is SGHAT and CDR2 is FQNNGV. J lost 7 bases, V lost 5 bases, and 6 bases had no gene match. In nucleotides, the CDR3 is TGTGCCAGCAGCACTGGGACTAGCGGGAGTGTCGGGGAGCTGTTTTTT. Its translation is CASSTGTSGSVGELFF.

This clone occurred once. The genes are TRBV12-3 or TRBV12-4 and TRBJ1-3, with D uncertain. The V gene lost 5 bases and the J gene lost 3 bases, with 8 bases spanning the gap. This CDR3 is 13 amino acids long. CDR3 in DNA: TGTGCCAGCAGTCTCTTTAATGGAAACACCATATATTTT. As protein: CASSLFNGNTIYF.

V gene TRBV5-6 combines with J gene TRBJ1-1; TRBD1 might be the D (6 bases). The CDR3 contains 15 residues. The germline V gene encodes CDR1 SGHDT and CDR2 YYEEEE. Trimming cost V 3 bases and J 2 bases, with 14 bases left between them. The CDR3 coding sequence is TGTGCCAGCAGCTCGACGGGACACGCCAACACTGAAGCTTTCTTT. This codes for CASSSTGHANTEAFF.

This clone was observed a single time. The chain carries TRBV20-1 and TRBJ1-2; D unresolved. The germline gives CDR1 DFQATT, CDR2 SNEGSKA (reference sequence). The CDR3 extends over 10 amino acids. The CDR3 reads CAYANYGYTF. The CDR3 bases are TGCGCGTACGCTAACTATGGCTACACCTTC.

The rearrangement joins TRBV27 to TRBJ1-5; no clear D gene. Between the trimmed V and J ends, which lost 0 bases and 1 base, there was a span of 7 bases. From germline, CDR1 is MNHEY and CDR2 SMNVEV (reference sequence). CDR3 length: 15 residues. The CDR3 bases are TGTGCCAGCAGTTTATCGGCCCAGAGCAATCAGCCCCAGCATTTT. It yields the protein CASSLSAQSNQPQHF.

To note about this clone: This CDR3 is also generated by other DNA sequences in the sample. The chain couples TRBV28 to TRBJ1-3, with 7 bases lining up with TRBD1. Trimming removed 8 bases from V and 6 bases from J; junction bases left unmatched: 7. From germline, CDR1 is MDHEN and CDR2 SYDVKM. CDR3 length: 13 amino acids. The DNA for the CDR3 is TGTGCCAGCCAATGGGACAGAGAAAACACCATATATTTT. Protein sequence: CASQWDRENTIYF.